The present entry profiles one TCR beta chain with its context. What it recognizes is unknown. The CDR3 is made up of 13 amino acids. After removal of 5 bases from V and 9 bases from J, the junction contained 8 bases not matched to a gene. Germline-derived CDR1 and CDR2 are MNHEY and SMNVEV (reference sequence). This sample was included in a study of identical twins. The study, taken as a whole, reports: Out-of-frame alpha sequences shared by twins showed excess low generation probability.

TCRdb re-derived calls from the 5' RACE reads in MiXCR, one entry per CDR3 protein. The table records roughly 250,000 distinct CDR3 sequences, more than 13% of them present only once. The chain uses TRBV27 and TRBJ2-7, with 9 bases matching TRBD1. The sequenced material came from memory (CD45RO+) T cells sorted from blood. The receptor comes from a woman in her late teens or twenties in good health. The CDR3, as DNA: TGTGCCAGCAGTCGGGACAGGGTCCAGGGGCAGTACTTC. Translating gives CASSRDRVQGQYF.